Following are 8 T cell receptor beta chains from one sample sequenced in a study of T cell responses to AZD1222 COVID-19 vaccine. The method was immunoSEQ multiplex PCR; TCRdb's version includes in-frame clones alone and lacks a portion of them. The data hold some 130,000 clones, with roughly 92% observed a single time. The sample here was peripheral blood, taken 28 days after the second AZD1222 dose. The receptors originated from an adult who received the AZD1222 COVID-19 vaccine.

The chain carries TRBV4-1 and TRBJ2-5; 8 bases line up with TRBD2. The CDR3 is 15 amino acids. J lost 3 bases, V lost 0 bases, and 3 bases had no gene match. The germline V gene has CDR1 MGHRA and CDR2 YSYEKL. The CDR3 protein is CASSQDGTSKETQYF. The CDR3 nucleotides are TGCGCCAGCAGCCAAGACGGGACTAGTAAAGAGACCCAGTACTTC.

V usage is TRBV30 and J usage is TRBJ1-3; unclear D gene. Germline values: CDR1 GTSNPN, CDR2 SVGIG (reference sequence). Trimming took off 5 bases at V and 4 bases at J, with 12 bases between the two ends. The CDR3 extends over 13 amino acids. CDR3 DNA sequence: TGTGCCTGGGGCAGATTGAGAGGAAACACCATATATTTT. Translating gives CAWGRLRGNTIYF.

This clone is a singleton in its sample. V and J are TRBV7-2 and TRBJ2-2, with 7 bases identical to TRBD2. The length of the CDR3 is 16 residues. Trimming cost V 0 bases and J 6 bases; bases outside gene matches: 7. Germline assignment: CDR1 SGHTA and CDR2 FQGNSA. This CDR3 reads CASSLAVGLGPGELFF. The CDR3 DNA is TGTGCCAGCAGCTTAGCGGTCGGACTAGGCCCCGGGGAGCTGTTTTTT.

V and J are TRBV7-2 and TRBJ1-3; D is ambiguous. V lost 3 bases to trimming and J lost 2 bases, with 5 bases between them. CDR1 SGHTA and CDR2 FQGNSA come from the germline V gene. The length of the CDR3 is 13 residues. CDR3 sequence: CASSLTPGNTIYF. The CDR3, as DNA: TGTGCCAGCAGCTTGACTCCTGGAAACACCATATATTTT.

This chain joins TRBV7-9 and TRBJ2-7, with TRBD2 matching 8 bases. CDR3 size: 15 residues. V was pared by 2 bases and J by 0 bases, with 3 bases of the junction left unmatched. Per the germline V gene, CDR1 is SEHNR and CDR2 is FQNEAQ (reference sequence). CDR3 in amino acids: CASSLTSGLSYEQYF. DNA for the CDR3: TGTGCCAGCAGCTTAACTAGCGGCCTCTCCTACGAGCAGTACTTC.

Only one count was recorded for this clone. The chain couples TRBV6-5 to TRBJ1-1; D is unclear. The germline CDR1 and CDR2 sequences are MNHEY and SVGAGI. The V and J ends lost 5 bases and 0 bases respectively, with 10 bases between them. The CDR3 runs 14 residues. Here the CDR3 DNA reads TGTGCCAGCAGTCTCGACGACCTGAACACTGAAGCTTTCTTT. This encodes CASSLDDLNTEAFF.

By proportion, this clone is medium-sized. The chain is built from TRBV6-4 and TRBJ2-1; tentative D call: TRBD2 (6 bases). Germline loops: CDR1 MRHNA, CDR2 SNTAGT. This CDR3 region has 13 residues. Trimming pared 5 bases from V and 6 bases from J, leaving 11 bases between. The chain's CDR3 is CASSIADTNEQFF. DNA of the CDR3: TGTGCCAGCAGTATAGCGGACACCAATGAGCAGTTCTTC.

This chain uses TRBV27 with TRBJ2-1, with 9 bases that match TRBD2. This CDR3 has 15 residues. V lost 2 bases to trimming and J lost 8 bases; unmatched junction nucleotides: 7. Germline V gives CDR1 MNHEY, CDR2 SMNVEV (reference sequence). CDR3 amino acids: CASSLEASGIDEQFF. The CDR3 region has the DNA TGTGCCAGCAGTTTAGAGGCTAGCGGGATAGATGAGCAGTTCTTC.